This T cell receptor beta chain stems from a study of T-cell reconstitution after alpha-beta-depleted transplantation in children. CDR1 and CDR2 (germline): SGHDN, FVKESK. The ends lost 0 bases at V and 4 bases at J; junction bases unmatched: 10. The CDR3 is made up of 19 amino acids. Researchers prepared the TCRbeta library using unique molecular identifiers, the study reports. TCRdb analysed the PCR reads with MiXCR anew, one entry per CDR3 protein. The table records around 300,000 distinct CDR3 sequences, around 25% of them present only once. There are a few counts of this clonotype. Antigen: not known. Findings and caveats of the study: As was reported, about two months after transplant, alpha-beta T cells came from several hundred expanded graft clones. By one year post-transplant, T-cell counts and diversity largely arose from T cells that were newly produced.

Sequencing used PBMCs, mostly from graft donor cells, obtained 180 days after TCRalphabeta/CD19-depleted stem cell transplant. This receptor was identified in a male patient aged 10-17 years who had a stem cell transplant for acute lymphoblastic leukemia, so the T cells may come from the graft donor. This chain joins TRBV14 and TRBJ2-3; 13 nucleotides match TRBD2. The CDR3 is CASSQESALAGGPPDTQYF. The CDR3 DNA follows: TGTGCCAGCAGCCAAGAGTCCGCACTAGCGGGAGGGCCCCCAGATACGCAGTATTTT.